These T cell receptor beta chains were read from a single sample in a study of CD8 T cell repertoires and HIV-1 epitope variants. Their antigens are not known. Using immunoSEQ multiplex PCR, the repertoire was profiled, and TCRdb retains in-frame clones only, with some absent. Of roughly 6,800 clones in the sample, 65% were seen once. The sample consisted of cultured CD8+ T cells derived from PBMCs. These receptors originate from a male donor with HIV. CDR3s include the opening cysteine and the closing phenylalanine or tryptophan. D genes are given only for firm matches. Clone size is shown for a subset of rows, as once, few, many or a class of expanded clone.

TRBD1,TRBJ1-3,.,TRBV6-1,CAALTGAGNTIYF,TGTGCCGCCTTGACAGGGGCTGGAAACACCATATATTTT
.,TRBJ2-7,.,TRBV28,CASRSDSYEQYF,TGTGCCAGCAGATCGGACTCCTACGAGCAGTACTTC
.,TRBJ2-1,.,TRBV5-4,CASSLGAARGWNEQFF,TGTGCCAGCAGCTTGGGTGCAGCGAGGGGGTGGAATGAGCAGTTCTTC
.,TRBJ2-3,.,TRBV4-3,CASSQEWRQSADTQYF,TGCGCCAGCAGCCAAGAGTGGCGGCAGTCCGCAGATACGCAGTATTTT
TRBD2,TRBJ2-3,.,TRBV7-6,CASSLAPSGVTSTDTQYF,TGTGCCAGCAGCTTAGCCCCTAGCGGGGTGACTAGCACAGATACGCAGTATTTT
TRBD2,TRBJ2-1,.,TRBV9,CASSNTGGTNEQFF,TGTGCCAGCAGCAACACCGGGGGGACCAATGAGCAGTTCTTC
TRBD1,TRBJ2-7,.,TRBV5-1,CASSLATGGGINEQYF,TGCGCCAGCAGCTTGGCAACAGGGGGCGGGATCAACGAGCAGTACTTC
TRBD1,TRBJ1-1,once,TRBV7-6,CASSLTPTTGVNTEAFF,TGTGCCAGCAGCCTGACACCCACAACAGGGGTGAACACTGAAGCTTTCTTT
.,TRBJ2-2,once,TRBV9,CASSVGSGSAGELFF,TGTGCCAGCAGCGTAGGTAGTGGTTCCGCCGGGGAGCTGTTTTTT
TRBD1,TRBJ1-5,.,TRBV5-4,CASSLDRGSNQPQHF,TGTGCCAGCAGCCTGGACAGGGGGAGCAATCAGCCCCAGCATTTT
TRBD1,TRBJ2-3,.,TRBV28,CASSLFWGTGEIDTQYF,TGTGCCAGCAGTTTATTCTGGGGGACAGGGGAGATAGATACGCAGTATTTT
.,TRBJ2-1,.,TRBV11-1,CASSLAGLSGVQFF,TGTGCCAGCAGCTTAGCGGGGCTCTCGGGGGTGCAGTTCTTC
TRBD2,TRBJ2-3,.,TRBV2,CASRAGLAADTQYF,TGTGCCAGCAGGGCAGGACTAGCCGCAGATACGCAGTATTTT
.,TRBJ1-2,.,TRBV9,CASSVNPGNGYTF,TGTGCCAGCAGCGTGAACCCAGGGAATGGCTACACCTTC